The 15 T cell receptor beta chains given below trace back to one sample, sequenced in a study of blood T cell repertoires in COVID-19. Sequencing used immunoSEQ multiplex PCR; TCRdb keeps in-frame clones, though not all of them. The data contain some 350,000 clones, over 75% of them singletons. Sequenced input: PBMCs or T cells enriched from blood (not recorded which). The receptor source for this set is a woman between 25 and 40 years old who had recovered from COVID-19.

V usage is TRBV5-1 and J usage is TRBJ2-7, with 7 bases aligning to TRBD1. V was pared by 2 bases and J by 2 bases, with 7 bases of the junction left unmatched. Looked up from germline, CDR1 is SGHRS and CDR2 is YFSETQ. This CDR3 comprises 15 residues. CDR3 amino acids: CASSFAPGQTYEQYF. DNA of the CDR3: TGCGCCAGCAGCTTCGCGCCGGGACAGACCTACGAGCAGTACTTC.

The genes are TRBV30 and TRBJ2-7; D is perhaps TRBD2 (6 bases). Germline-derived CDR1 and CDR2 are GTSNPN and SVGIG (reference sequence). The CDR3 is made up of 14 amino acids. The ends were cut back, 2 bases at V and 0 bases at J, with 11 bases in the middle. The DNA for the CDR3 is TGTGCCTGGAGTACGTGGGGAGGCTCCTACGAGCAGTACTTC. Translated, it gives CAWSTWGGSYEQYF.

The chain has TRBV7-2 and TRBJ2-7, with 8 bases matching TRBD1. Germline V gene lookup returns CDR1 SGHTA and CDR2 FQGNSA. V dropped 6 bases and J dropped 5; count of bases not matched to a gene: 9. CDR3 size: 14 residues. Written as DNA, the CDR3 is TGTGCCAGCAGGCCGAGGGACAGGAGGCACGAGCAGTACTTC. It codes for CASRPRDRRHEQYF.

CDR3 nucleotides: TGTGCCACCAGCACCAGACAGTCTAACTATGGCTACACCTTC. The encoded protein is CATSTRQSNYGYTF. The genes are TRBV15 and TRBJ1-2; the D gene is possibly TRBD1 (5 bases). Germline CDR1 is LNHNV and CDR2 is YYDKDF (reference sequence). The CDR3 is made up of 14 amino acids. V was pared by 4 bases and J by 0 bases, with 9 bases between.

The CDR3 nucleotides are TGTGCCAGCTCGAGCGACAGGGTGTATGGCTACACCTTC. It encodes CASSSDRVYGYTF. The chain links TRBV18 to TRBJ1-2; TRBD1 matches 7 bases. V dropped 6 bases and J dropped 5; count of bases not matched to a gene: 6. The CDR3 covers 13 residues. The V gene's germline CDR1 is KGHSH and CDR2 LQKENI.

The chain is built from TRBV7-3 and TRBJ2-1; 8 bases match TRBD1. Germline CDR1 is SGHTA and CDR2 is FQGTGA. V dropped 0 bases and J dropped 6; count of bases not matched to a gene: 7. The CDR3 totals 16 residues. Written as DNA, the CDR3 is TGTGCCAGCAGCTTAACCGCAGGGGGCGCATTCAATGAGCAGTTCTTC. This sequence encodes CASSLTAGGAFNEQFF. The variable domain in full, with the rest retrieved from reference TRBV7-3 and TRBJ2-1, is GAGVSQTPSNKVTEKGKYVELRCDPISGHTALYWYRQSLGQGPEFLIYFQGTGAADDSGLPNDRFFAVRPEGSVSTLKIQRTERGDSAVYLCASSLTAGGAFNEQFFGPGTRLTVL.

A single count supports this clone. The rearrangement joins TRBV4-3 to TRBJ1-1, with a tentative D call TRBD1 (5 bases). The germline V gene has CDR1 LGHNA and CDR2 YSLEER. V was pared by 0 bases and J by 3 bases, with 20 bases between. The CDR3 runs 18 residues. The CDR3 reads CASSQDLLGRVLYTEAFF. In nucleotides, the CDR3 is TGCGCCAGCAGCCAAGATTTACTTGGCAGGGTCCTTTACACTGAAGCTTTCTTT.

The chain employs TRBV24-1 and TRBJ2-2; 9 bases are a match to TRBD1. Germline CDR1 reads KGHDR; CDR2 reads SFDVKD. V was pared by 1 base and J by 0 bases, with 5 bases of the junction left unmatched. This CDR3 has 18 amino acids. The CDR3 spells CATSDLPGQGTNTGELFF. CDR3 bases: TGTGCCACCAGTGATTTACCGGGACAGGGTACGAACACCGGGGAGCTGTTTTTT.

The chain has TRBV6-1 and TRBJ1-2; D unresolved. The germline V and J ends were trimmed by 3 bases and 8 bases, with 16 bases remaining between them. Germline CDR1 is MNHNS and CDR2 is SASEGT. The CDR3 length is 14 residues. In DNA, the CDR3 is TGTGCCAGCAGTGATCCCTCCCTATCGGGAGGCTACACCTTC. Translating it yields CASSDPSLSGGYTF.

J is TRBJ1-2 and V is TRBV5-6, with 8 bases fitting TRBD1. The V gene's germline CDR1 is SGHDT and CDR2 YYEEEE. J was trimmed by 4 bases and V by 0 bases; bases with no gene match: 5. This CDR3 is 15 amino acids long. CDR3 coding DNA: TGTGCCAGCAGCTTGGACCCAGGGGGCACCTATGGCTACACCTTC. It translates to CASSLDPGGTYGYTF.

This clone occurred a few times. V gene TRBV4-3 combines with J gene TRBJ2-7; maybe TRBD2 (5 bases). The germline gives CDR1 LGHNA, CDR2 YSLEER. The CDR3 length is 14 residues. V was clipped by 4 bases and J by 1 base, with 11 bases between them. The CDR3: CASSPAADSYEQYF. The CDR3 bases are TGCGCCAGCAGCCCAGCGGCCGATTCCTACGAGCAGTACTTC.

J is TRBJ2-1 and V is TRBV6-5; D is perhaps TRBD2 (6 bases). CDR3 length equals 15 residues. Germline assignment: CDR1 MNHEY and CDR2 SVGAGI. Deletions cut 6 bases from V and 5 bases from J, with 17 bases between. CDR3 DNA sequence: TGTGCCAGCAGGTGGGACCCTCGGGGGAACAATGAGCAGTTCTTC. Amino acids: CASRWDPRGNNEQFF.

V is TRBV7-2 and J is TRBJ1-2; tentative D call: TRBD1 (6 bases). Trimming pared 2 bases from V and 6 bases from J, leaving 10 bases between. CDR3 length: 13 amino acids. From germline, CDR1 is SGHTA and CDR2 FQGNSA. The CDR3 loop reads CASSLTGWNGYTF. The CDR3 DNA sequence: TGTGCCAGCAGCTTAACAGGGTGGAATGGCTACACCTTC.

This clone was observed a few times. V is TRBV5-6 and J is TRBJ1-3; D might be TRBD1 (6 bases). This CDR3 is 14 amino acids long. The V gene's germline CDR1 is SGHDT and CDR2 YYEEEE. Deletions cut 0 bases from V and 4 bases from J, with 8 bases between. The DNA of the CDR3 is TGTGCCAGCAGCTTGGCACAGGGCGGAAACACCATATATTTT. Its translation is CASSLAQGGNTIYF. The whole variable domain, filled in from reference TRBV5-6 and TRBJ1-3, reads DAGVTQSPTHLIKTRGQQVTLRCSPKSGHDTVSWYQQALGQGPQFIFQYYEEEERQRGNFPDRFSGHQFPNYSSELNVNALLLGDSALYLCASSLAQGGNTIYFGEGSWLTVV.

V and J are TRBV5-4 and TRBJ1-4, with 7 bases fitting TRBD1. This CDR3 has 14 residues. Germline assignment: CDR1 SGHNT and CDR2 YYREEE (reference sequence). CDR3 region: CAGGRGATNEKLFF. The CDR3 region has the DNA TGTGCGGGCGGCAGGGGGGCAACTAATGAAAAACTGTTTTTT.